This is a list of T cell receptor beta chains from one sample in a study of cytomegalovirus exposure and HLA in healthy donors. TCRdb keeps only in-frame clones here, not all; method: immunoSEQ multiplex PCR. The table includes more than 100,000 clones, 78% detected once. Sequenced input: PBMCs. The receptors come from a woman younger than 35 in good health and CMV-seronegative. Each CDR3 is given with its conserved first and last residue. Each record gives: J gene, D gene, clone size, V gene, CDR3 DNA, CDR3 protein. The D gene is left open where the match is weak. Clone sizes are given selectively: once, few, many, or a class where the clone is expanded.

>TRBJ2-3|TRBD2|NA|TRBV10-2
TGCGCCAGCAGCGAGGGACTAGCGGGAGGGCTAGGCACAGATACGCAGTATTTT
CASSEGLAGGLGTDTQYF
>TRBJ2-7|NA|NA|TRBV2
TGTGCCAGCAAGGGGGACGAGCAGTACTTC
CASKGDEQYF
>TRBJ2-2|NA|NA|TRBV5-1
TGCGCCAGCAGCTTGGCCACGAGGGGGACCGGGGAGCTGTTTTTT
CASSLATRGTGELFF
>TRBJ2-1|NA|NA|TRBV7-2
TGTGCCAGCAGCTTAGTCGGACTAGCGGGACAGGGGGAAGAGCAGTTCTTC
CASSLVGLAGQGEEQFF
>TRBJ2-5|TRBD2|NA|TRBV7-9
TGTGCCAGCAGCTTATGGAGGGGAGGGGTGAACCAAGAGACCCAGTACTTC
CASSLWRGGVNQETQYF
>TRBJ2-7|TRBD1|NA|TRBV19
TGTGCCAGTAGCCGGGACAGGGGAAACTACGAGCAGTACTTC
CASSRDRGNYEQYF
>TRBJ2-5|TRBD2|NA|TRBV7-2
TGTGCCAGCAGCTTATCCGGGGGGGTAAAGACCCAGTACTTC
CASSLSGGVKTQYF
>TRBJ2-7|TRBD2|NA|TRBV27
TGTGCCAGCGGACCTAGCGGGACGGCTACGGGCCAGCAGTACTTC
CASGPSGTATGQQYF
>TRBJ2-3|TRBD2|once|TRBV15
TGTGCCACCAGCAGCCAACTAGCGGGCGGACATGATACGCAGTATTTT
CATSSQLAGGHDTQYF
>TRBJ2-3|NA|NA|TRBV7-9
TGTGCCAGCAGCTTAGGGGGCGCGACAGATACGCAGTATTTT
CASSLGGATDTQYF
>TRBJ1-1|NA|NA|TRBV27
TGTGCCAGCAGTTGGCAGATTAACATGAACACTGAAGCTTTCTTT
CASSWQINMNTEAFF
>TRBJ2-7|TRBD2|NA|TRBV19
TGTGCCAGTAGTGCCCCCCTAGCGGGAACCTACGAGCAGTACTTC
CASSAPLAGTYEQYF
>TRBJ2-3|NA|NA|TRBV14
TGTGCCAGCAGCCAATGGGGAGGCGGAGGGGAGTATACGCAGTATTTT
CASSQWGGGGEYTQYF
>TRBJ1-4|NA|NA|TRBV7-9
TGTGCCAGCAGCCTCGGACAGACCGGTTTTAATGAAAAACTGTTTTTT
CASSLGQTGFNEKLFF
>TRBJ2-7|TRBD1|once|TRBV5-6
TGTGCCAGCAGCCTGGACAGGGACGAGCAGTACTTC
CASSLDRDEQYF
>TRBJ2-7|NA|NA|TRBV29-1
TGCAGCGTTGAAGATCCGTCGGCCGGGAAGTACGAGCAGTACTTC
CSVEDPSAGKYEQYF
>TRBJ2-3|NA|NA|TRBV7-2
TGTGCCAGCAGCTCCGGGGGGCGCACAGATACGCAGTATTTT
CASSSGGRTDTQYF
>TRBJ1-2|NA|NA|TRBV5-1
TGCGCCAGCAGCTCGGAGCCGGGACACAAGATACTAAACTATGGCTACACCTTC
CASSSEPGHKILNYGYTF
>TRBJ2-1|NA|NA|TRBV30
TGTGCCTGGAGCCCGAGGGATGAGCAGTTCTTC
CAWSPRDEQFF
>TRBJ2-5|NA|NA|TRBV20-1
TGCAGTGTCAGGGGACAAGAGACCCAGTACTTC
CSVRGQETQYF
>TRBJ1-4|NA|NA|TRBV2
TGTGCCAGCAAGGTGGAGGCAACTAATGAAAAACTGTTTTTT
CASKVEATNEKLFF
>TRBJ1-1|NA|few|TRBV28
TGTGCCACCACGAGATTGACAGGAAACACTGAAGCTTTCTTT
CATTRLTGNTEAFF